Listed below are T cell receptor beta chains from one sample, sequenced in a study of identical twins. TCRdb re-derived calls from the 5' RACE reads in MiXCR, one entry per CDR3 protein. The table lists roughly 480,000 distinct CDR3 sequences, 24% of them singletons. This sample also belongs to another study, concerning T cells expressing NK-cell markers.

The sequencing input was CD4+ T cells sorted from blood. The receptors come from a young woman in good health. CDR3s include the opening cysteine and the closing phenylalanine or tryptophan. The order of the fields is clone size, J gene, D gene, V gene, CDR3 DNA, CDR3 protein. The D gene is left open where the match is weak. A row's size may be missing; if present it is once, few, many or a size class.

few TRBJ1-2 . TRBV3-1 TGTGCCAGCAGCCGGACCCAGGGGCGTACCACTTATGGCTACACCTTC CASSRTQGRTTYGYTF
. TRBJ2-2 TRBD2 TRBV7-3 TGTGCCAGCAGCTTAACCCCGGGGGGGCCGAACACCGGGGAGCTGTTTTTT CASSLTPGGPNTGELFF
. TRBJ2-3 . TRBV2 TGTGCCAGCGTAGCGGTTCAACGGGGAGATACGCAGTATTTT CASVAVQRGDTQYF
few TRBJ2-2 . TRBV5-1 TGCGCCAGCAGCTTGGTATGGTCCGGGGAGCTGTTTTTT CASSLVWSGELFF
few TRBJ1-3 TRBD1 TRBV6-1 TGTGCTGCTCGTGAGACAGGGGGAAACACCATATATTTT CAARETGGNTIYF
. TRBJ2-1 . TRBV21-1 TGTGCCAGCAGCACAGGGCGGCCCAGCGGGAGAATCTATGAGCAGTTCTTC CASSTGRPSGRIYEQFF
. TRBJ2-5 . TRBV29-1 TGCAGCGTTGAGATTAGCGGAGTACAAGAGACCCAGTACTTC CSVEISGVQETQYF
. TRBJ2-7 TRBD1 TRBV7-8 TGTGCCAGCAGCCCCTACCCCGGACAGGGATGGAACGAGCAGTACTTC CASSPYPGQGWNEQYF
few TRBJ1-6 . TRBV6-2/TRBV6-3 TGTGCCAGCAGTTACTCCTCGTTGCGCGGAGTTAGCTCCTATAATTCACCCCTCCACTTT CASSYSSLRGVSSYNSPLHF
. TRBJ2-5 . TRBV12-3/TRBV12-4 TGTGCCAGCGTAAAGCAAGAGACCCAGTACTTC CASVKQETQYF
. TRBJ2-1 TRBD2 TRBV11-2 TGTGCCAGCAGCTATATAGCGGGAGAACGTGGTGAGCAGTTCTTC CASSYIAGERGEQFF
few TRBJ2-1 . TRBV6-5 TGTGCCAGCAGTTACTCGTTCAAGGAGTTCTTC CASSYSFKEFF
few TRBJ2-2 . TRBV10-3 TGTGCCATCAGTGAAACCTTCACCGGGGAGCTGTTTTTT CAISETFTGELFF
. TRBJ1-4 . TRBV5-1 TGCGCCAGCAGCCCCTCAAATAATGAAAAACTGTTTTTT CASSPSNNEKLFF
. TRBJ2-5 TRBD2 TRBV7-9 TGTGCCAGCACCGATAGCGGGAGGGGTGAGACCCAGTACTTC CASTDSGRGETQYF
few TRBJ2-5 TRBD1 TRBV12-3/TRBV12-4 TGTGCCAGCAGTTTGAGAGGACAGGCCCAAGAGACCCAGTACTTC CASSLRGQAQETQYF
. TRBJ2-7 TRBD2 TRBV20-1 TGCAGTGCTAGGGTTCTTAGCGGGGGGGGCGAGCAGTACTTC CSARVLSGGGEQYF
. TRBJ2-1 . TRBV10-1 TGCGCCAGCAGTGCAGCGAACCCCTACAATGAGCAGTTCTTC CASSAANPYNEQFF
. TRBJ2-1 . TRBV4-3 TGCGCCAGCAGCCAAGACCACTTTCGGGGGAGGTCCCTCTACAATGAGCAGTTCTTC CASSQDHFRGRSLYNEQFF
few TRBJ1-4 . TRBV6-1 TGTGCCAGCAGTAGACGCGGGACCACTAATGAAAAACTGTTTTTT CASSRRGTTNEKLFF
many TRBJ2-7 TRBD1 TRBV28 TGTGCCAGCAGAACCGCCGGGACAGGCAATTACGAGCAGTACTTC CASRTAGTGNYEQYF
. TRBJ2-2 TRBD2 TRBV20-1 TGCAGTGCTAGAATTGTGGGAGGGCGTGTAACCGGGGAGCTGTTTTTT CSARIVGGRVTGELFF
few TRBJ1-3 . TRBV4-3 TGCGCCAGCAGCCACGCATTCGGCGTACCTGTAACTGGAAACACCATATATTTT CASSHAFGVPVTGNTIYF
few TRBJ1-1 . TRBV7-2 TGTGCCAGCAGCTTAGCGCATGTGACGACGAACACTGAAGCTTTCTTT CASSLAHVTTNTEAFF
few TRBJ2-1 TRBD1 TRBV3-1 TGTGCCAGCAGCCAGGGACAGAACAATGAGCAGTTCTTC CASSQGQNNEQFF